This is a list of T cell receptor beta chains from one sample in a study of T cells after yellow fever vaccination. TCRdb itself ran the 5' RACE reads through MiXCR, one entry per CDR3 protein. In the table there are some 390,000 distinct CDR3 sequences, 6% to 8% of which are singletons. Specimen: PBMCs, collected 5 days after the yellow fever booster vaccination. The receptors were gathered from a young man who received the YFV17D yellow fever vaccine. Each CDR3 is given with its conserved first and last residue. Fields, in order: D gene, J gene, V gene, clone size, CDR3 DNA, CDR3 protein. The D gene is left open where the match is weak. Some rows have no size entry. The others give once, few or many, or a class for an expanded clone.

>TRBD2|TRBJ2-1|TRBV7-9|few
TGTGCCAGCAGTAAACTAGCGGGAGGCAATTACAATGAGCAGTTCTTC
CASSKLAGGNYNEQFF
>-|TRBJ2-4|TRBV20-1|few
TGCAGTGCTGGGACACGATGGGAGGGGTTCAAAAACATTCAGTACTTC
CSAGTRWEGFKNIQYF
>-|TRBJ2-3|TRBV20-1|-
TGCAGTGCGAAGTATACTAGCACAGATACGCAGTATTTT
CSAKYTSTDTQYF
>-|TRBJ2-5|TRBV10-3|-
TGTGCCATCAGTCCATACAGGGTTCAAGAGACCCAGTACTTC
CAISPYRVQETQYF
>-|TRBJ2-5|TRBV11-2|few
TGTGCCAGCAGTCTTAGGCGAGCGGCACAAGAGACCCAGTACTTC
CASSLRRAAQETQYF
>TRBD2|TRBJ2-3|TRBV25-1|few
TGTGCCAGCAGTGAATATATAGCGGGATCCCCAGATACGCAGTATTTT
CASSEYIAGSPDTQYF
>-|TRBJ2-6|TRBV14|few
TGTGCCAGCAGCCAATGGGGACACAGCTCTGGGGCCAACGTCCTGACTTTC
CASSQWGHSSGANVLTF
>-|TRBJ1-2|TRBV7-9|-
TGTGCCAGCAGCTTAGCGGGGGCTACTAACTATGGCTACACCTTC
CASSLAGATNYGYTF
>TRBD2|TRBJ2-1|TRBV6-2/TRBV6-3|many
TGTGCCAGCAGTTTTTCCCCGACTAGCACCAATGAGCAGTTCTTC
CASSFSPTSTNEQFF
>-|TRBJ2-1|TRBV11-1|-
TGTGCCAGCAGCTCGGAGAAAGGGACTGCCAATGAGCAGTTCTTC
CASSSEKGTANEQFF
>TRBD1|TRBJ2-5|TRBV20-1|many
TGCAGCCTAACTCATACAGGGGGCCGGGAGACCCAGTACTTC
CSLTHTGGRETQYF
>TRBD2|TRBJ2-1|TRBV10-3|few
TGTGCCATCAGTGAGTGGGGGGAGGGCCGTGATGAGCAGTTCTTC
CAISEWGEGRDEQFF
>-|TRBJ1-5|TRBV7-2|many
TGTGCCAGCAGCGCCACCGGGACGGCAAGCAATCAGCCCCAGCATTTT
CASSATGTASNQPQHF
>-|TRBJ2-1|TRBV5-1|many
TGCGCCAGCAGTAGACAAGGCTCCTACAATGAGCAGTTCTTC
CASSRQGSYNEQFF
>-|TRBJ1-2|TRBV7-9|few
TGTGCCAGCAGCCTACAGGGACTCGTTAACTATGGCTACACCTTC
CASSLQGLVNYGYTF
>TRBD2|TRBJ2-2|TRBV19|-
TGTGGCAGTAGTCCGATTCTAGCGGGAGGGAACACCGGGGAGCTGTTTTTT
CGSSPILAGGNTGELFF
>-|TRBJ2-1|TRBV19|few
TGTGCCAGTAGTATTGGTCGAGCGGGCGACAATGAGCAGTTCTTC
CASSIGRAGDNEQFF
>-|TRBJ2-5|TRBV12-3/TRBV12-4|-
TGTGCCAGCAGCCCCCGAAGGGGAGGAGGAGAGACCCAGTACTTC
CASSPRRGGGETQYF